A selection of T cell receptor beta chains follows, all from one sample in a study of blood T cell repertoires in COVID-19. Sequencing used immunoSEQ multiplex PCR; TCRdb keeps in-frame clones, though not all of them. The sample consists of under 250,000 clones, 70% to 90% of them appearing once. Specimen: PBMCs or T cells enriched from blood (not recorded which). These receptors originate from a man under 40 who had recovered from COVID-19. The CDR3 runs from the conserved cysteine through the conserved F or W. Each record gives: CDR3 DNA, CDR3 protein, D gene, V gene, clone size, J gene. D genes are given only for firm matches. The size field is filled for only some rows; it gives once, few, many or a size class.

CDR3 DNA: TGCAGTGCTTTGGAGTCTAGCTACACCTTC; CDR3 protein: CSALESSYTF; D gene: -; V gene: TRBV20-1; clone size: -; J gene: TRBJ1-2
CDR3 DNA: TGTGCCAGCAGTTACATCATAGGGGGTCGTAACGAGCAGTACTTC; CDR3 protein: CASSYIIGGRNEQYF; D gene: -; V gene: TRBV6-5; clone size: once; J gene: TRBJ2-7
CDR3 DNA: TGTGCCAGCAGTGACTACTCCTACGAGCAGTACTTC; CDR3 protein: CASSDYSYEQYF; D gene: -; V gene: TRBV2; clone size: once; J gene: TRBJ2-7
CDR3 DNA: TGTGCCAGCAGTTTAGATCAGCGACCCTTAGACAATGAGCAGTTCTTC; CDR3 protein: CASSLDQRPLDNEQFF; D gene: -; V gene: TRBV28; clone size: -; J gene: TRBJ2-1
CDR3 DNA: TGCGCCAGCAGCCAAGAGTCCCAGATGAACACTGAAGCTTTCTTT; CDR3 protein: CASSQESQMNTEAFF; D gene: -; V gene: TRBV4-1; clone size: few; J gene: TRBJ1-1
CDR3 DNA: TGTGCCAGCAGCTTAGCTCCGGGACAGGGAACCGACGAGCAGTACTTC; CDR3 protein: CASSLAPGQGTDEQYF; D gene: TRBD1; V gene: TRBV7-6; clone size: -; J gene: TRBJ2-7
CDR3 DNA: TGTGCCAGCAGTTCGACAGGGGGCAATCAGCCCCAGCATTTT; CDR3 protein: CASSSTGGNQPQHF; D gene: TRBD1; V gene: TRBV27; clone size: -; J gene: TRBJ1-5
CDR3 DNA: TGTGCCAGCAGCTTGGCGACAGAAGACACAGATACGCAGTATTTT; CDR3 protein: CASSLATEDTDTQYF; D gene: -; V gene: TRBV7-6; clone size: -; J gene: TRBJ2-3
CDR3 DNA: TGTGCCAGCAGCTTAGGAGCCGTAGCGGGGCTAGCCAAAAACATTCAGTACTTC; CDR3 protein: CASSLGAVAGLAKNIQYF; D gene: TRBD2; V gene: TRBV7-2; clone size: -; J gene: TRBJ2-4
CDR3 DNA: TGTGCCAGCAGCGTCAGGCAGTGGGACACCATATATTTT; CDR3 protein: CASSVRQWDTIYF; D gene: -; V gene: TRBV6-5; clone size: -; J gene: TRBJ1-3
CDR3 DNA: TGTGCCAGCTCACGCGGGTTCTCCTACGAGCAGTACTTC; CDR3 protein: CASSRGFSYEQYF; D gene: -; V gene: TRBV18; clone size: -; J gene: TRBJ2-7
CDR3 DNA: TGTGCCAGCAGCCGAGGACAGAAGATAGACAATGAGCAGTTCTTC; CDR3 protein: CASSRGQKIDNEQFF; D gene: -; V gene: TRBV5-4; clone size: -; J gene: TRBJ2-1
CDR3 DNA: TGCGCCAGCAGCCCAGAGCGTAACTATGGCTACACCTTC; CDR3 protein: CASSPERNYGYTF; D gene: -; V gene: TRBV5-1; clone size: few; J gene: TRBJ1-2
CDR3 DNA: TGTGCCACCAGTGGCGACAATACGGTTAATGAAAAACTGTTTTTT; CDR3 protein: CATSGDNTVNEKLFF; D gene: -; V gene: TRBV15; clone size: -; J gene: TRBJ1-4
CDR3 DNA: TGTGCCAGCAGCTTTACCGGACTAGCGGGAGCCGGGGAGCTGTTTTTT; CDR3 protein: CASSFTGLAGAGELFF; D gene: TRBD2; V gene: TRBV7-2; clone size: -; J gene: TRBJ2-2
CDR3 DNA: TGTGCCAGCAGTGGTAGCGGGACGAACATTCAGTACTTC; CDR3 protein: CASSGSGTNIQYF; D gene: TRBD2; V gene: TRBV2; clone size: -; J gene: TRBJ2-4
CDR3 DNA: TGTGCCAGCTCACCCACCCGGACTAGCGGGATTTTATCTGGGGCCAACGTCCTGACTTTC; CDR3 protein: CASSPTRTSGILSGANVLTF; D gene: TRBD2; V gene: TRBV18; clone size: -; J gene: TRBJ2-6
CDR3 DNA: TGTGCCAGTCGGCGGGAAAGGACTACCATTAATTACGAGCAGTACTTC; CDR3 protein: CASRRERTTINYEQYF; D gene: -; V gene: TRBV28; clone size: -; J gene: TRBJ2-7
CDR3 DNA: TGTGCCAGCAGCTTGGGACTAGCGGAACTATTTAACACAGATACGCAGTATTTT; CDR3 protein: CASSLGLAELFNTDTQYF; D gene: TRBD2; V gene: TRBV3-1/TRBV3-2; clone size: -; J gene: TRBJ2-3
CDR3 DNA: TGTGCCAGCAGCTTAGGTAGGGGTGGTAGGGCTTATCAGCCCCAGCATTTT; CDR3 protein: CASSLGRGGRAYQPQHF; D gene: -; V gene: TRBV7-2; clone size: -; J gene: TRBJ1-5
CDR3 DNA: TGTGCCAGCAGCCCAAATACGGGGGGAAATAATTCACCCCTCCACTTT; CDR3 protein: CASSPNTGGNNSPLHF; D gene: -; V gene: TRBV5-4; clone size: -; J gene: TRBJ1-6
CDR3 DNA: TGTGCCAGCAAGAACAGGGGGATGAGCTCCTATAATTCACCCCTCCACTTT; CDR3 protein: CASKNRGMSSYNSPLHF; D gene: TRBD1; V gene: TRBV19; clone size: -; J gene: TRBJ1-6
CDR3 DNA: TGTGCCAGCAGCGCAACCAGGGGTCTAAGCTATGGCTACACCTTC; CDR3 protein: CASSATRGLSYGYTF; D gene: -; V gene: TRBV11-2; clone size: -; J gene: TRBJ1-2
CDR3 DNA: TGTGCCAGCAGTTTAATCGCCGGTCACAGGGGCTACGAGCAGTACTTC; CDR3 protein: CASSLIAGHRGYEQYF; D gene: TRBD1; V gene: TRBV27; clone size: -; J gene: TRBJ2-7
CDR3 DNA: TGTGCCAGCAGACAACAGGGGAGTGGTTTTGGAGCTTTCTTT; CDR3 protein: CASRQQGSGFGAFF; D gene: TRBD1; V gene: TRBV6-5; clone size: -; J gene: TRBJ1-1
CDR3 DNA: TGTGCCATCAGTGTAATGGAGGCAGCCGAAACGGAGCAGTTCTTC; CDR3 protein: CAISVMEAAETEQFF; D gene: -; V gene: TRBV10-3; clone size: few; J gene: TRBJ2-1
CDR3 DNA: TGTGCCAGCAGTGGAATCGGGGGGGAGAGATCCTCCTATAATTCACCCCTCCACTTT; CDR3 protein: CASSGIGGERSSYNSPLHF; D gene: -; V gene: TRBV6-2/TRBV6-3; clone size: -; J gene: TRBJ1-6